This T cell receptor beta chain was sequenced in a study of shared clonotypes between healthy human individuals. The germline CDR1 and CDR2 sequences are WSHSY and SAAADI. V lost 6 bases and J lost 2, with 16 bases in between. The CDR3 spans 15 residues. A roughly 200 ng quantity of DNA, some 30,000 T cell genomes, went into the sorted-subset replicate PCRs. TCRdb's copy holds only in-frame clones and misses some; the assay was immunoSEQ multiplex PCR. The table has 2 million to 3 million clones, 93% seen once; the top ten hold around 0.37%. Study-level results: When compared with the clonotypes that were shared by all four sorted-subset donors, the non-shared clonotypes turned out to have lower generation probabilities.

On this clone: Antigen: not known.

This chain uses TRBV10-2 with TRBJ1-1, with D maybe TRBD1 (5 bases). The sample taken for sequencing was naive CD4+ T cells from PBMCs. Subset in this sample: CD45RA+ positively selected. The sequence derives from a young man in good health. Some clones in this sample may be carry-over from other donors' samples. CDR3 DNA: TGCGCCAGCAGCGCGCTCGGGGGACTCAACACTGAAGCTTTCTTT. Encoded protein: CASSALGGLNTEAFF.